This T cell receptor (beta chain) emerged from a study of somatic mutations in cytotoxic T cells in rheumatoid arthritis. The germline gives CDR1 SGHTA, CDR2 FQGTGA. This CDR3 contains 16 residues. V lost 5 bases and J lost 6; bases outside the gene matches: 14. Sequencing was performed with immunoSEQ multiplex PCR; in TCRdb, only in-frame clones are kept and a portion is missing. Of about 25,000 clones listed, roughly 74% were seen once; the top ten hold approximately 9.4%. This rearrangement joins TRBV7-3 to TRBJ2-3, with 7 bases that match TRBD1. The specimen was CD8+ T cells sorted from blood. This receptor was taken from a woman aged 18-29 years in good health. In DNA form, the CDR3 reads TGTGCCAGCAGCAAATGGGGGCAGGGGGAAAAGGATACGCAGTATTTT. This encodes CASSKWGQGEKDTQYF.